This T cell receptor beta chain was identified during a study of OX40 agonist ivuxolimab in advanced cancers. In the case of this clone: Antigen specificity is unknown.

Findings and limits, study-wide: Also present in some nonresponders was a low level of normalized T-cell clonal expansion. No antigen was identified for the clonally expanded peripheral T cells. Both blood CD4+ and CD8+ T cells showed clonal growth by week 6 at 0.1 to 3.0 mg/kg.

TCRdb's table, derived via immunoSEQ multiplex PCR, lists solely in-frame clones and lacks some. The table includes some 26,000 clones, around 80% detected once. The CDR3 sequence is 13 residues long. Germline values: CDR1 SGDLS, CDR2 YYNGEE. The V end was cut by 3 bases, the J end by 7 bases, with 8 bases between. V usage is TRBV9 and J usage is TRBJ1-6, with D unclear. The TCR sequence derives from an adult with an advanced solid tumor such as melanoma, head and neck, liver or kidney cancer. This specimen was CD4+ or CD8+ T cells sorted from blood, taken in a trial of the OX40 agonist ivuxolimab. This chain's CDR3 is CASSEARNSPLHF. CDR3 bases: TGTGCCAGCAGCGAGGCAAGGAATTCACCCCTCCACTTT.